This record covers a single TCR beta chain. The antigen is unknown. Time point of the sample: peripheral blood 6 weeks after treatment start. Each patient supplied 1 to 8 pretreatment and on-treatment samples. This sample stems from a study of PD-L1 blockade in urothelial cancer. Study background: Blood analysis occurred 3 weeks (second dose) and 6 weeks after treatment start. Across blood samples, T cells had a median count of 141,255.

Trimming left V 4 bases short and J 0 bases short, with 11 bases between. The CDR3 consists of 15 residues. Germline values: CDR1 SGHDT, CDR2 YYEEEE. Using immunoSEQ multiplex PCR, the repertoire was profiled, and TCRdb retains in-frame clones only, with some absent. Among around 48,000 clones, 75% to 90% were seen once, and the ten largest hold about 9.4%. Whole-study results and caveats: Better progression-free and overall survival followed lower pretreatment blood clonality.

This chain joins TRBV5-6 and TRBJ1-5; no reliable D call. The source was PBMCs, collected around atezolizumab (anti-PD-L1) treatment. The receptor was derived from a man aged 60 to 69 with urothelial cancer. The CDR3 DNA follows: TGTGCCAGCAGCGCCCATGGTAGTAGCAATCAGCCCCAGCATTTT. Its translation is CASSAHGSSNQPQHF. The full variable domain, with the rest looked up from reference TRBV5-6 and TRBJ1-5, is DAGVTQSPTHLIKTRGQQVTLRCSPKSGHDTVSWYQQALGQGPQFIFQYYEEEERQRGNFPDRFSGHQFPNYSSELNVNALLLGDSALYLCASSAHGSSNQPQHFGDGTRLSIL.